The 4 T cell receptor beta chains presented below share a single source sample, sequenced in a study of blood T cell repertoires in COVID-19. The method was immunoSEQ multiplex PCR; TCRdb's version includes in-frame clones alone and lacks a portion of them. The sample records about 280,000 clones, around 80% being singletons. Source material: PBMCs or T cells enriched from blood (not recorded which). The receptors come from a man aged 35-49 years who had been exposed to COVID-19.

The CDR3 spells CASSLEGRGTVEFTSNSPLHF. CDR3 bases: TGTGCCAGCAGCTTAGAGGGGCGCGGGACAGTCGAATTTACAAGTAATTCACCCCTCCACTTT. V is TRBV11-3 and J is TRBJ1-6, with 7 bases lining up with TRBD1. The CDR3 has 21 amino acids. The J segment lost 6 bases and the V segment lost 0 bases, leaving 20 bases of the junction unmatched. CDR1 is SGHNT and CDR2 is YENEEA in the germline V gene.

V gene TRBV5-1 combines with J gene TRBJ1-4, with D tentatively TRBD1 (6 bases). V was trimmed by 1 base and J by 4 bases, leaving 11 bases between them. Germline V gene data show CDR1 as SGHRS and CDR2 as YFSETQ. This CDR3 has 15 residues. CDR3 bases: TGCGCCAGCAGCTTGAGGGGGTCGTTTAATGAAAAACTGTTTTTT. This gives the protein CASSLRGSFNEKLFF. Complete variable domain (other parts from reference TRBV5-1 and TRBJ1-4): KAGVTQTPRYLIKTRGQQVTLSCSPISGHRSVSWYQQTPGQGLQFLFEYFSETQRNKGNFPGRFSGRQFSNSRSEMNVSTLELGDSALYLCASSLRGSFNEKLFFGSGTQLSVL.

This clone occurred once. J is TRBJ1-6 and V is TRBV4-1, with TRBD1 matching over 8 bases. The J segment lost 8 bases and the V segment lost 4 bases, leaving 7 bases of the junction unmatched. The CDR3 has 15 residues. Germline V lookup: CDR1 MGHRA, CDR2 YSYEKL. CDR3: CASSRGQGGDSPLHF. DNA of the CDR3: TGCGCCAGCAGCCGCGGACAGGGCGGTGATTCACCCCTCCACTTT.

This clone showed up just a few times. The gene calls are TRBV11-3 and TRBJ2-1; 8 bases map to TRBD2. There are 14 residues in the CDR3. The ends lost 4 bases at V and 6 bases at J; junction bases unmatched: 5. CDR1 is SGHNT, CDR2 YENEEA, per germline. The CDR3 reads CASSSTGTSNEQFF. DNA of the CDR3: TGTGCCAGCAGCTCAACCGGGACTAGCAATGAGCAGTTCTTC.